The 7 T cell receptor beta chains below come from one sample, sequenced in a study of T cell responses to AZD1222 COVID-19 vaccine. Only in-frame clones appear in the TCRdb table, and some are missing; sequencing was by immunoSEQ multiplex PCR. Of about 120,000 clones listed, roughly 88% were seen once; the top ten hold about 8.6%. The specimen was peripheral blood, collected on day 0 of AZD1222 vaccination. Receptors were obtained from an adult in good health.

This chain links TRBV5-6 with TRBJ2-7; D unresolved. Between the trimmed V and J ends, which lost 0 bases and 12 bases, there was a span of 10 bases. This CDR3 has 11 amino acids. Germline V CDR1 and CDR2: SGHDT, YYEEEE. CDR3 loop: CASSLGESLYF. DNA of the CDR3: TGTGCCAGCAGCTTGGGAGAGTCACTGTACTTC.

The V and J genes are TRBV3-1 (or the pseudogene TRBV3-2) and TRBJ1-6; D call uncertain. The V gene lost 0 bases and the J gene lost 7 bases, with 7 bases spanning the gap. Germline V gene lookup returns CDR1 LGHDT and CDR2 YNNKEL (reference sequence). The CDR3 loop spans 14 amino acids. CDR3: CASSQERYNSPLHF. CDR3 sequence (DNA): TGTGCCAGCAGCCAAGAGAGATACAATTCACCCCTCCACTTT.

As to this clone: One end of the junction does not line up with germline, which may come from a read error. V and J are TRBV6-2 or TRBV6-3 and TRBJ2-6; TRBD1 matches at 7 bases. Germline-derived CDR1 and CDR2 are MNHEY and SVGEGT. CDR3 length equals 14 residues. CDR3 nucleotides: TGTGCCAGTAGTTCGGGGCAGGGGGAATCTGACCTGACTTTC. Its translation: CASSSGQGESDLTF.

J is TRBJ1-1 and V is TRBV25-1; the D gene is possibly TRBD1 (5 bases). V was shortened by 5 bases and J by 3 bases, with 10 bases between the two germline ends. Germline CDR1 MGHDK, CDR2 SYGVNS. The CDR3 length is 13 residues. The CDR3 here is CASSYSRDTEAFF. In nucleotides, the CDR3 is TGTGCCAGCAGTTACTCCAGGGACACTGAAGCTTTCTTT.

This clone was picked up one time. CDR3 sequence (DNA): TGTGCCAGCTCACCGGGAAACGGGCAGCCCCAGCATTTT. Protein: CASSPGNGQPQHF. This chain joins TRBV18 and TRBJ1-5; D is undetermined. V was trimmed by 3 bases and J by 7 bases, leaving 10 bases between them. The CDR3 totals 13 residues. Germline V lookup: CDR1 KGHSH, CDR2 LQKENI.

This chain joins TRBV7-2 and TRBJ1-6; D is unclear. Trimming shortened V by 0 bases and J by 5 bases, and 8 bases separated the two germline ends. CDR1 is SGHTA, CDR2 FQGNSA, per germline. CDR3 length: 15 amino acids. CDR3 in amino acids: CASSLARQNNSPLHF. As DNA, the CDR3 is TGTGCCAGCAGCTTAGCGCGACAAAATAATTCACCCCTCCACTTT.

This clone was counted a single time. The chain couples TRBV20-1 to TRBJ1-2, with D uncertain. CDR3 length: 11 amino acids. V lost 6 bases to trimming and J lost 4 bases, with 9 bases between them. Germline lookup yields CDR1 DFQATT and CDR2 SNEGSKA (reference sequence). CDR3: CSAKDVYGYTF. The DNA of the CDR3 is TGCAGTGCAAAGGATGTCTATGGCTACACCTTC.